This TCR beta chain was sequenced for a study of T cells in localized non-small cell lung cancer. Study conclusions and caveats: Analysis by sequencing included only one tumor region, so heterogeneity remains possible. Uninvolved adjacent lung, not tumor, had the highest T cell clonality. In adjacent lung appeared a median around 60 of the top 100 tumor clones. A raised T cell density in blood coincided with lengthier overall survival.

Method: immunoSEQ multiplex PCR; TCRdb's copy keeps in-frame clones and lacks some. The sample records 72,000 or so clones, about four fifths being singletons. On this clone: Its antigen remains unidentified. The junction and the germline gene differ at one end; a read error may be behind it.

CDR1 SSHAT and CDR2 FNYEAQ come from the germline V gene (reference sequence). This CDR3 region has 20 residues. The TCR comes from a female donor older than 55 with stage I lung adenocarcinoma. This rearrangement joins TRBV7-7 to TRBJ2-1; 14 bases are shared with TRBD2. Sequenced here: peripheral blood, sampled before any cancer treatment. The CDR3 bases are TGTGCTAGCAGCTTAGCACGGACTAGCGGGAGGCGCAGCTCCTACAATGAGCAGTTCTTC. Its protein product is CASSLARTSGRRSSYNEQFF.